Listed below are T cell receptor beta chains from one sample, sequenced in a study of CD8 T cells in ankylosing spondylitis. A single record per CDR3 protein comes from TCRdb applying MiXCR to the 5' RACE reads. The sample consists of about 160,000 distinct CDR3 sequences, 18% of them appearing once. The sample was blood, either unsorted or a sorted T cell fraction (not recorded which). The receptor set was obtained from a male donor with ankylosing spondylitis or in good health (not recorded which). Each CDR3 is given without its conserved first and last residue. D genes are given only for firm matches. Only some rows state a clone size, as once, few, many or a class for expanded clones.

ASSLGGRRDTQY	TRBJ2-3	TRBV27	.	many	12
ATSDFQGSGANVLT	TRBJ2-6	TRBV24-1	.	few	14
ASSLRRQGQETQY	TRBJ2-5	TRBV7-9	TRBD1	.	13
ASSLSPRTTQQTQY	TRBJ2-5	TRBV7-9	.	.	14
ASSRDGMNTEAF	TRBJ1-1	TRBV5-1	.	many	12
ASSDRGLWAEPYEQY	TRBJ2-7	TRBV2	.	few	15
ASSSIHRVPYEQY	TRBJ2-7	TRBV5-1	.	many	13
ASSSGGRGHTGELF	TRBJ2-2	TRBV5-1	.	many	14
ASSLVAGGIGYEQY	TRBJ2-7	TRBV28	TRBD2	few	14
ASSATIYNEQF	TRBJ2-1	TRBV7-6	.	few	11
ASSFFNPATGELF	TRBJ2-2	TRBV28	.	few	13
ASSFSTPSTDTQY	TRBJ2-3	TRBV7-9	.	.	13
ASSLAGSSYEQY	TRBJ2-7	TRBV12-3/TRBV12-4	.	many	12
ASSIYPLGDMNTEAF	TRBJ1-1	TRBV19	.	.	15
ASSLGLREQF	TRBJ2-1	TRBV11-2	.	.	10
SARARSSGSSAGELF	TRBJ2-2	TRBV20-1	TRBD2	many	15